The entry that follows covers one TCR beta chain sequence. The data were taken from a study of T cell changes during pregnancy in multiple sclerosis. This CDR3 spans 15 amino acids. V gave up 4 bases and J gave up 2 bases; unmatched junction bases: 6. Germline V CDR1 and CDR2: MNHNY, SVGAGI (reference sequence). Sequencing was performed with immunoSEQ multiplex PCR; in TCRdb, only in-frame clones are kept and a portion is missing. Here the sample spans 65,000 to 70,000 clones, approximately 92% being singletons. This clonotype was sampled from a female donor in good health, enrolled as a control in a pregnancy study. The sequences come from peripheral blood, collected in the third trimester of pregnancy. V and J are TRBV6-6 and TRBJ1-2; 8 positions match TRBD1. The CDR3 here is CASSSRTGQNYGYTF. As DNA, the CDR3 is TGTGCCAGCAGTTCAAGGACAGGGCAGAACTATGGCTACACCTTC.